This T cell receptor (beta chain) emerged from a study of T cell responses to AZD1222 COVID-19 vaccine (dated by TCRdb to the early 2020s). Background on the whole study: A total of over 230 trial participants underwent TCR sequencing, of whom 207 received two doses of AZD1222 and 26 received two doses of the MenACWY control vaccine. Trial participants were enrolled by age into 18-55, 56-69 and 70-plus year subgroups, with roughly 160, 29 and 62 TCR-sequenced participants respectively. What the authors observed across the whole study: The 56-69-year group was small, and its depth increase did not reach significance, likely because of low power. No day 14 peak-response samples were available, so repertoires were characterized only after the peak T cell response. A significant rise in spike-specific TCR breadth and depth was observed after two AZD1222 doses relative to day 0 and relative to MenACWY recipients. Participants were mostly white British and included more females than males, and it was suggested by the authors that clonal diversity may have been underestimated. Reportedly, close to half of the unique spike-specific TCRs recognized epitopes lying outside the regions that are mutated in the B.1.351 and B.1.1.7 variants. Conclusions about previously exposed vaccinees are limited, since just five or six AZD1222 recipients were seropositive for SARS-CoV-2 at baseline. Vaccine-associated CD4 TCRs spanned the whole spike protein, with dominant responses in regions 160-218 and 743-854.

The CDR3 regions of human TCRbeta chains were subjected to immunosequencing. In the paper's pipeline: TCRs in the repertoires were compared against a reference library of SARS-CoV-2-specific TCRs that had been generated with the MIRA antigen-specificity platform. Breadth was defined as the fraction of unique TCRs that were SARS-CoV-2-associated. Depth was defined as the fraction of total T cells that were SARS-CoV-2-associated. Using the MIRA data, every spike-specific TCR was mapped to the spike region that the TCR reacted to and assigned to either a CD4 or a CD8 class. Log10-transformed breadth and depth values were compared by one-way ANOVA with Sidak's multiple comparisons tests. The clones in this table, taken by TCRdb from immuneACCESS, are in-frame only. Not every clone is retained; where verified, under half of the shortfall comes from an unresolved V gene, and the cause of the rest is unknown. From that table come the V and J calls and clone size; the DNA was used to work out D and trimming. Counted in this sample were about 96,000 clones; approximately 90% of them appeared once. The ten largest clones add up to 5.2% of the sample.

For this chain, trimming is 4 bases at the V end and 4 bases at the J end, and the number of junction bases without a gene match is 11. There are 17 amino acids in the CDR3, from cysteine to phenylalanine inclusive. Of all the DNA, just the CDR3 is kept, 51 bases in frame from base 1. According to the germline V gene, CDR1 reads KGHSH and CDR2 reads LQKENI. Regarding this clone: Its antigen is currently not known. Base qualities were left out, and no much larger clone turns up one base away.

This sample's time point label indicates: baseline before first vaccination. Sample treatment or condition, as interpreted from the label and publication: meningococcal conjugate vaccine given as trial control. The vaccinee samples were drawn from two UK trials, COV001 and COV002, one of which was a single-blind randomized controlled phase 2/3 trial testing AZD1222 (ChAdOx1 nCoV-19) in healthy adults. Trial participant PBMC samples were collected at day 0 and day 28 after the second dose for TCRbeta chain sequencing. Material: peripheral blood, obtained on day 0 of MenACWY control vaccination. The sequence derives from an adult in good health. The chain joins TRBV18 to TRBJ2-7; TRBD2 lines up with 12 middle nucleotides. CDR3 loop: CASSRSSGLAGTYEQYF. The nucleotide sequence is given as TGTGCCAGCTCACGTTCATCTGGACTAGCGGGAACTTACGAGCAGTACTTC.